Listed below are T cell receptor beta chains from one sample, sequenced in a study of blood T cell repertoires in COVID-19. Only in-frame clones appear in the TCRdb table, and some are missing; sequencing was by immunoSEQ multiplex PCR. The data show over 85,000 clones, roughly 80% seen once. The source material was peripheral blood. Every receptor here comes from a woman in her sixties or seventies with acute or convalescent COVID-19. The CDR3 runs from the conserved cysteine through the conserved F or W. D genes are given only for firm matches. Size is stated for part of the rows, as once, few or many counts, or as a class when the clone is expanded.

TRBJ2-7 NA TRBV20-1 NA CSASLKREQYF TGCAGTGCTAGCTTGAAGCGGGAGCAGTACTTC
TRBJ2-1 once TRBV7-3 TRBD2 CASSLTSGGADEQFF TGTGCCAGCAGCTTGACTAGCGGGGGGGCAGATGAGCAGTTCTTC
TRBJ2-4 NA TRBV14 NA CASSQDTRTNIQYF TGTGCCAGCAGCCAAGATACGAGAACGAACATTCAGTACTTC
TRBJ1-2 NA TRBV11-3 TRBD1 CASSLETGNYGYTF TGTGCCAGCAGCTTAGAGACAGGGAACTATGGCTACACCTTC
TRBJ2-7 NA TRBV7-2 NA CASSLVKGYEQYF TGTGCCAGCAGCTTAGTAAAGGGGTACGAGCAGTACTTC
TRBJ2-7 NA TRBV18 NA CASSPPSSYEQYF TGTGCCAGCTCACCACCGTCGTCCTACGAGCAGTACTTC
TRBJ1-2 NA TRBV24-1 NA CATSDATLGPGGVSYTF TGTGCCACCAGTGATGCCACCCTCGGACCGGGCGGGGTTAGCTACACCTTC
TRBJ2-3 NA TRBV27 TRBD2 CASKREGNTDTQYF TGTGCCAGCAAACGGGAGGGAAACACAGATACGCAGTATTTT
TRBJ2-5 NA TRBV20-1 NA CSAGDQETQYF TGCAGTGCGGGCGACCAAGAGACCCAGTACTTC
TRBJ2-3 NA TRBV7-3 TRBD2 CASSPGTITDTQYF TGTGCCAGCAGCCCAGGGACTATCACAGATACGCAGTATTTT
TRBJ1-5 NA TRBV3-1/TRBV3-2 TRBD1 CASSRTGGSNQPQHF TGTGCCAGCAGCCGAACAGGGGGAAGCAATCAGCCCCAGCATTTT
TRBJ1-4 NA TRBV7-2 NA CASRPVGANEKLFF TGTGCCAGCCGGCCGGTCGGGGCTAATGAAAAACTGTTTTTT
TRBJ2-1 few TRBV7-6 TRBD1 CASSLLGTDYNEQFF TGTGCCAGCAGCCTCCTAGGGACAGACTACAATGAGCAGTTCTTC
TRBJ2-5 few TRBV7-2 TRBD2 CASSLDQRGGGETQYF TGTGCCAGCAGCTTAGACCAGCGGGGGGGCGGTGAGACCCAGTACTTC
TRBJ1-3 NA TRBV7-6 NA CASSLSTKSSGNTIYF TGTGCCAGCAGCTTATCGACAAAGAGCTCTGGAAACACCATATATTTT
TRBJ1-1 NA TRBV9 NA CASSVGGKGAEAFF TGTGCCAGCAGCGTCGGGGGTAAAGGGGCTGAAGCTTTCTTT
TRBJ1-2 NA TRBV19 TRBD1 CASKNWDRVYGYTF TGTGCCAGTAAGAATTGGGACAGAGTCTATGGCTACACCTTC
TRBJ2-7 NA TRBV19 TRBD1 CASRTGTGAREQYF TGTGCCAGTAGGACCGGGACAGGGGCTCGGGAGCAGTACTTC
TRBJ2-5 NA TRBV4-2 TRBD2 CASSPKGLAGEETQYF TGTGCCAGCAGCCCAAAGGGACTAGCGGGGGAAGAGACCCAGTACTTC
TRBJ2-7 NA TRBV19 TRBD1 CASSIEIGTEYEQYF TGTGCCAGTAGTATAGAAATTGGGACAGAATACGAGCAGTACTTC
TRBJ2-1 NA TRBV10-3 TRBD1 CAGSSGTGHNEQFF TGTGCCGGCAGCTCCGGGACAGGACACAATGAGCAGTTCTTC
TRBJ1-5 NA TRBV18 NA CASSTGMGDQPQHF TGTGCCAGCTCTACAGGGATGGGGGATCAGCCCCAGCATTTT
TRBJ2-1 few TRBV11-2 TRBD1 CASSRTGNYNEQFF TGTGCCAGCAGCAGGACAGGGAACTACAATGAGCAGTTCTTC
TRBJ2-7 few TRBV11-3 TRBD1 CASSLGTGTYEQYF TGTGCCAGCAGCTTAGGGACAGGGACCTACGAGCAGTACTTC
TRBJ2-5 NA TRBV12-5 NA CASGLGGGQETQYF TGTGCTAGTGGTTTGGGGGGCGGCCAAGAGACCCAGTACTTC
TRBJ1-6 NA TRBV21-1 NA CASSNPCKSGRVYNSPLHF TGTGCCAGCAGCAACCCTTGCAAATCGGGCAGGGTATATAATTCACCCCTCCACTTT
TRBJ2-2 NA TRBV28 NA CASKPEGGYTGELFF TGTGCCAGCAAACCCGAAGGCGGGTACACCGGGGAGCTGTTTTTT
TRBJ2-1 NA TRBV5-1 NA CASSLGGHSSYNEQFF TGCGCCAGCAGCTTAGGGGGACATAGCTCCTACAATGAGCAGTTCTTC
TRBJ2-2 NA TRBV4-2 TRBD2 CASSQRTSGGVDTGELFF TGTGCCAGCAGCCAGCGGACTAGCGGGGGGGTGGACACCGGGGAGCTGTTTTTT
TRBJ2-5 few TRBV12-5 NA CASGLQLGTQYF TGTGCTAGTGGTTTACAGTTAGGGACCCAGTACTTC
TRBJ2-6 NA TRBV4-2 TRBD2 CASSQGNRGESGANVLTF TGTGCCAGCAGCCAAGGAAACCGGGGGGAGTCTGGGGCCAACGTCCTGACTTTC
TRBJ2-1 NA TRBV5-1 TRBD1 CASSLEGQGSYNEQFF TGCGCCAGCAGCTTGGAGGGACAGGGGTCCTACAATGAGCAGTTCTTC
TRBJ2-1 NA TRBV20-1 NA CSARGPQEQFF TGCAGTGCTAGAGGGCCCCAGGAGCAGTTCTTC
TRBJ2-2 NA TRBV28 NA CASSSTSSGELFF TGTGCCAGCAGTTCAACTAGCTCCGGGGAGCTGTTTTTT
TRBJ1-2 NA TRBV7-2 NA CASSPGSLYGYTF TGTGCCAGCAGCCCGGGGAGCCTCTATGGCTACACCTTC
TRBJ2-7 NA TRBV13 TRBD2 CASSPLAGSYEQYF TGTGCCAGCAGCCCACTAGCGGGGAGTTACGAGCAGTACTTC
TRBJ2-5 NA TRBV11-2 TRBD2 CASRPRGQETQYF TGTGCCAGCAGGCCGCGGGGGCAAGAGACCCAGTACTTC
TRBJ1-1 NA TRBV14 NA CASSQSTNWAGRQAFF TGTGCCAGCAGCCAATCCACGAATTGGGCAGGCAGACAAGCTTTCTTT
TRBJ2-5 NA TRBV18 NA CASSPETGQETQYF TGTGCCAGCTCACCAGAAACAGGCCAAGAGACCCAGTACTTC
TRBJ1-1 NA TRBV3-1/TRBV3-2 NA CASSQIWGDTEAFF TGTGCCAGCAGCCAGATATGGGGGGACACTGAAGCTTTCTTT
TRBJ2-2 NA TRBV19 NA CASSTTRPTGELFF TGTGCCAGTAGTACGACTAGACCCACCGGGGAGCTGTTTTTT
TRBJ2-5 NA TRBV25-1 NA CASSEQGETQYF TGTGCCAGCAGTGAGCAGGGGGAGACCCAGTACTTC
TRBJ1-1 NA TRBV4-2 NA CASSQAVQGRVLAEAFF TGTGCCAGCAGCCAAGCTGTTCAGGGAAGGGTCCTCGCTGAAGCTTTCTTT